A single sample is the source of the 18 T cell receptor beta chains below, sequenced in a study of vaccination and CD4 T cells after COVID-19. Their antigens remain unidentified. Cultured CD4+ T-cell DNA underwent Oncomine TCR Beta short-read sequencing. Each CDR3 protein is one row after TCRdb ran MiXCR on the PCR reads. Among about 2,100 distinct CDR3 sequences listed, 25% to 35% were seen once. The treatment: approximately 10-day PBMC culture with coronavirus spike peptide pools or control peptides (ViraFEST assay). The specimen comprised CD4+ T cells from blood, cultured in vitro, sampled after SARS-CoV-2 vaccination. The source is a human donor who had recovered from COVID-19.

J is TRBJ2-7 and V is TRBV2; 7 bases fit TRBD1. Per the germline V gene, CDR1 is SNHLY and CDR2 is FYNNEI. The V and J ends lost 7 bases and 6 bases, in that order; junction bases with no gene match: 12. The CDR3 totals 14 residues. The CDR3 loop is CASTPGRSGGEQYF. CDR3 DNA: TGTGCCAGCACGCCGGGCCGGTCAGGGGGCGAGCAGTACTTC.

This rearrangement joins TRBV18 to TRBJ2-7; TRBD1 matches at 9 bases. The junction had 3 bases not matched to a gene; V was cut back by 4 bases and J by 2 bases. The germline V gene encodes CDR1 KGHSH and CDR2 LQKENI. CDR3 length equals 14 residues. The CDR3 loop is CASSLGTGPYEQYF. DNA for the CDR3: TGTGCCAGCTCACTCGGGACAGGGCCCTACGAGCAGTACTTC. The full variable domain, in which reference TRBV18 and TRBJ2-7 provide the parts outside the CDR3, is NAGVMQNPRHLVRRRGQEARLRCSPMKGHSHVYWYRQLPEEGLKFMVYLQKENIIDESGMPKERFSAEFPKEGPSILRIQQVVRGDSAAYFCASSLGTGPYEQYFGPGTRLTVT.

In nucleotides, the CDR3 is TGTGCCAGCAGCTCAGAATGGGGGACCGCTGAAGCTTTCTTT. Amino acids: CASSSEWGTAEAFF. The chain employs TRBV7-3 and TRBJ1-1; possibly TRBD1 for D (5 bases). Germline loops: CDR1 SGHTA, CDR2 FQGTGA. The CDR3 is 14 residues long. The ends were cut back, 4 bases at V and 6 bases at J, with 15 bases in the middle.

The chain employs TRBV7-3 and TRBJ1-1; TRBD1 agrees at 9 bases. The V and J ends lost 5 bases and 5 bases, in that order; junction bases with no gene match: 6. Germline loops: CDR1 SGHTA, CDR2 FQGTGA. The CDR3 contains 14 residues. The CDR3 is CASSPGTGSTEAFF. CDR3 nucleotides: TGTGCCAGCAGCCCCGGGACAGGGTCGACTGAAGCTTTCTTT.

Only a few counts were recorded for this clonotype. The genes are TRBV19 and TRBJ2-5; D perhaps matches TRBD2 (6 bases). There are 13 residues in the CDR3. Trimming removed 4 bases at V and 7 bases at J, with 13 bases between. CDR1 LNHDA and CDR2 SQIVND come from the germline V gene (reference sequence). The CDR3 DNA reads as TGTGCCAGTAGTAGGGACTCCACGACGACCCAGTACTTC. Translated, it gives CASSRDSTTTQYF. Looking up the rest from reference TRBV19 and TRBJ2-5 gives the full variable domain: DGGITQSPKYLFRKEGQNVTLSCEQNLNHDAMYWYRQDPGQGLRLIYYSQIVNDFQKGDIAEGYSVSREKKESFPLTVTSAQKNPTAFYLCASSRDSTTTQYFGPGTRLLVL.

This clonotype is labeled large. The chain employs TRBV20-1 and TRBJ2-5, with 8 bases that match TRBD1. V gave up 3 bases and J gave up 5 bases; unmatched junction bases: 20. Germline assignment: CDR1 DFQATT and CDR2 SNEGSKA (reference sequence). CDR3 length: 18 residues. The CDR3 bases are TGCAGTGCTAGGGCGACGATTAAAGGACAGGGCCTCAAGGAGACCCAGTACTTC. Its protein product is CSARATIKGQGLKETQYF.

Comments on this clonotype: Because it lacks the conserved phenylalanine or tryptophan at the end, this CDR3 is likely a read error. The chain employs TRBV20-1 and TRBJ2-5, with TRBD2 identical over 8 bases. Germline V gene sequence: CDR1 DFQATT, CDR2 SNEGSKA (reference sequence). V was clipped by 3 bases and J by 1 base; unmatched bases: 4. The CDR3 is made up of 14 amino acids. The chain's CDR3 is CSASRGGPQETQYL. For the CDR3, the DNA is TGCAGTGCTAGCCGCGGGGGGCCCCAAGAGACCCAGTACCTC.

V usage is TRBV27 and J usage is TRBJ2-5, with 9 bases identical to TRBD2. V dropped 6 bases and J dropped 1; count of bases not matched to a gene: 9. The germline gives CDR1 MNHEY, CDR2 SMNVEV (reference sequence). The CDR3 is 16 residues long. The DNA for the CDR3 is TGTGCCAGCAGCCGGCGAGCGGGGGGCATCCAAGAGACCCAGTACTTC. Its protein is CASSRRAGGIQETQYF.

V is TRBV6-1 and J is TRBJ1-2, with a possible D match to TRBD1 (5 bases). V was cut by 6 bases and J by 0 bases, with 11 bases left in between. The CDR3 runs to 14 residues. Germline V gives CDR1 MNHNS, CDR2 SASEGT. The CDR3 nucleotides read TGTGCCAGCAGGGGGACGGTCGCTAACTATGGCTACACCTTC. Its translation is CASRGTVANYGYTF.

The chain couples TRBV6-1 to TRBJ2-7, with D possibly TRBD2 on 6 matching bases. This CDR3 region has 15 residues. V shed 6 bases and J shed 1 base, with 16 bases lying between them. The germline gives CDR1 MNHNS, CDR2 SASEGT. This CDR3 is CASRTGDRPSYEQYF. CDR3 sequence (DNA): TGTGCCAGCAGAACGGGGGACCGACCTTCCTACGAGCAGTACTTC.

The gene calls are TRBV6-5 and TRBJ2-3; 11 nucleotides line up with TRBD2. The CDR3 runs to 17 residues. Trimming at V came to 2 bases and at J to 2 bases, leaving 6 bases not matched to a gene. Germline V lookup: CDR1 MNHEY, CDR2 SVGAGI. Here the CDR3 DNA reads TGTGCCAGCAGTTACCGGGCTAGCGGGGGGTTCACAGATACGCAGTATTTT. The encoded protein is CASSYRASGGFTDTQYF.

The chain couples TRBV28 to TRBJ1-2; 8 bases agree with TRBD1. Losses at the gene ends were 7 bases for V and 2 bases for J; bases not matched to a gene: 9. The CDR3 is made up of 15 amino acids. CDR1 is MDHEN and CDR2 is SYDVKM in the germline V gene. The CDR3 nucleotides are TGTGCCAGCACTATTAACAGGGGGTTCAACTATGGCTACACCTTC. As protein: CASTINRGFNYGYTF.

This clonotype is labeled medium-sized. V gene TRBV29-1 combines with J gene TRBJ2-1; D is uncertain. Germline CDR1 and CDR2: SQVTM and ANQGSEA. This CDR3 spans 14 amino acids. Trimming left V 5 bases short and J 0 bases short, with 11 bases between. CDR3: CSVLPASSYNEQFF. The CDR3 DNA follows: TGCAGCGTTCTACCAGCGAGCTCCTACAATGAGCAGTTCTTC.

This clonotype has just a few counts. The CDR3 here is CSARTLGGAVGYTF. CDR3 in DNA: TGCAGTGCTAGAACCCTCGGGGGCGCGGTTGGCTACACCTTC. The chain couples TRBV20-1 to TRBJ1-2; possibly TRBD1 for D (6 bases). Germline CDR1 reads DFQATT; CDR2 reads SNEGSKA (reference sequence). V was clipped by 2 bases and J by 7 bases, with 17 bases between them. This CDR3 comprises 14 residues.

Sample share makes this clonotype medium-sized. The chain has TRBV20-1 and TRBJ1-5; 7 nucleotides line up with TRBD1. Germline CDR1 DFQATT, CDR2 SNEGSKA (reference sequence). V was clipped by 1 base and J by 2 bases; unmatched bases: 2. The CDR3 has 14 residues. The CDR3 protein is CSARVGTGNQPQHF. The CDR3 region has the DNA TGCAGTGCTAGAGTTGGGACAGGCAATCAGCCCCAGCATTTT.

A few counts support this clonotype. The rearrangement uses TRBV7-3 and TRBJ1-5, with 8 bases identical to TRBD1. J was trimmed by 0 bases and V by 4 bases; bases with no gene match: 8. This CDR3 comprises 17 residues. CDR1 SGHTA and CDR2 FQGTGA come from the germline V gene. CDR3 residues: CASSCVPGQDSNQPQHF. The CDR3 bases are TGTGCCAGCAGCTGTGTTCCGGGACAGGATAGCAATCAGCCCCAGCATTTT.

In this sample, this clonotype turned up a few times. This chain uses TRBV20-1 with TRBJ1-1, with TRBD1 identical over 8 bases. V shed 0 bases and J 10 bases; nucleotides not matched to a gene: 10. Germline-derived CDR1 and CDR2 are DFQATT and SNEGSKA (reference sequence). This CDR3 is built from 14 residues. The DNA of the CDR3 is TGCAGTGCTAGAGATGTCCAGGGGGCGGGCGGAGCTTTCTTT. This gives the protein CSARDVQGAGGAFF.

This clonotype was counted only a few times. J is TRBJ2-1 and V is TRBV11-1, with TRBD2 identical over 8 bases. The V segment lost 4 bases and the J segment 3 bases; nucleotides outside the gene matches: 5. Germline V lookup: CDR1 SGHAT, CDR2 FQDESV (reference sequence). The CDR3 covers 15 residues. DNA of the CDR3: TGTGCCAGCAGCTCCTCGGGAGGGAGCTACAATGAGCAGTTCTTC. Residues: CASSSSGGSYNEQFF.